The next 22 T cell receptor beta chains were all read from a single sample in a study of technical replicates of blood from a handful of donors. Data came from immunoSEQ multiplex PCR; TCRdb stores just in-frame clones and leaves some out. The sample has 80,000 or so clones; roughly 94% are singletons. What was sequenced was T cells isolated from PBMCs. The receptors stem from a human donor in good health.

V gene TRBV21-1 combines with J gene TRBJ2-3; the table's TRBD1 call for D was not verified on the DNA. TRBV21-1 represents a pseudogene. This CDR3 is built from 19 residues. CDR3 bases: TGTGCCAGCAGCAAATCCCAGGACAGGGATTGTAGGTCGACAGATACGCAGTATTTT. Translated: CASSKSQDRDCRSTDTQYF.

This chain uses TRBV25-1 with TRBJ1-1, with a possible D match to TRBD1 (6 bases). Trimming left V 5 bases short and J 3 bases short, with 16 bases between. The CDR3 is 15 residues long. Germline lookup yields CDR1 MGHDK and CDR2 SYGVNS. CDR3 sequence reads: CASSSRRGIYTEAFF. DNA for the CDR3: TGTGCCAGCAGTTCTCGCAGGGGCATATACACTGAAGCTTTCTTT.

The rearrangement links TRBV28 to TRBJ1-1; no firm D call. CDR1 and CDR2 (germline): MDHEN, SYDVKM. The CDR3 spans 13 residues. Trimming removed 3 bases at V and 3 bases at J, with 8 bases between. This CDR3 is CASSLVSDTEAFF. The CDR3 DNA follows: TGTGCCAGCAGTTTGGTTTCGGACACTGAAGCTTTCTTT.

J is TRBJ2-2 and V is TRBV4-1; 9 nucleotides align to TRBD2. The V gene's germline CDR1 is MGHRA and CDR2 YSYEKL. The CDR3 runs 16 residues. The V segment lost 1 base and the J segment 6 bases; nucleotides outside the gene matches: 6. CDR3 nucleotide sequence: TGCGCCAGCAGCCAAGTAGCGGGAGTAGTCCCCGGGGAGCTGTTTTTT. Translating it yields CASSQVAGVVPGELFF.

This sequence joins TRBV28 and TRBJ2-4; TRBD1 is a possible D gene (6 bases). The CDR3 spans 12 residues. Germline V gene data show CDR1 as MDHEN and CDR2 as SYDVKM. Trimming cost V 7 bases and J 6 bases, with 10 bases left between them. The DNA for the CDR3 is TGTGCCAGCACCCAGGACAGAAACATTCAGTACTTC. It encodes CASTQDRNIQYF.

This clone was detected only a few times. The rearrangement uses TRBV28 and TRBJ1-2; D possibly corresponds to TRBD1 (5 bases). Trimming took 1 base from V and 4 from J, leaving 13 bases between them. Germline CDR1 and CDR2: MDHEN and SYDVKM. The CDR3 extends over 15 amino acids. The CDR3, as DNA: TGTGCCAGCAGTTTATCTTTGGGGGGGAGCTATGGCTACACCTTC. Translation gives CASSLSLGGSYGYTF.

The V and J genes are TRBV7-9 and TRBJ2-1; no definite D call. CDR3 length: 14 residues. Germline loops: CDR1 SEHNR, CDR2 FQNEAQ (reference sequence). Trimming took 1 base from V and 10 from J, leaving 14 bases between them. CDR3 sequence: CASSLDGGPREQFF. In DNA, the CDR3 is TGTGCCAGCAGCTTAGATGGCGGCCCAAGGGAGCAGTTCTTC.

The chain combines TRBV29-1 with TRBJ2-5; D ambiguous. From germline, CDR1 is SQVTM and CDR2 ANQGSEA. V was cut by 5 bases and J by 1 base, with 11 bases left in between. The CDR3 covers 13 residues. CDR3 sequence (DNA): TGCAGCGTTTCCTTGACTGTCCAAGAGACCCAGTACTTC. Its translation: CSVSLTVQETQYF.

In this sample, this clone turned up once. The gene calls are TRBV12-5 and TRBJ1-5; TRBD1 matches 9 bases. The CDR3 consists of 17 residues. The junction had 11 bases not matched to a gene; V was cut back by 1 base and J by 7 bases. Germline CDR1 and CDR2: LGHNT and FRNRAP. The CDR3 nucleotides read TGTGCTAGTGGTTTGGGATACACTGGGACAGGGCACCAGCCCCAGCATTTT. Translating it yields CASGLGYTGTGHQPQHF.

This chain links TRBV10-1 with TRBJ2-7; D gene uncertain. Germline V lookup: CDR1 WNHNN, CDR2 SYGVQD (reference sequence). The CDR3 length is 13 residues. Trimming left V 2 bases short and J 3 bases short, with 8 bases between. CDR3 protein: CASSERTFYEQYF. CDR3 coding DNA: TGCGCCAGCAGTGAGCGAACTTTCTACGAGCAGTACTTC.

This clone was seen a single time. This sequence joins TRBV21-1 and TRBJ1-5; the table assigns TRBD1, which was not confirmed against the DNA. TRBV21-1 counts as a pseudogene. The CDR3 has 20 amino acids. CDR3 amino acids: CASSPRPRGHTFYSNQPQHF. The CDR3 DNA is TGTGCCAGCAGCCCGCGACCCAGGGGACACACCTTTTATAGCAATCAGCCCCAGCATTTT.

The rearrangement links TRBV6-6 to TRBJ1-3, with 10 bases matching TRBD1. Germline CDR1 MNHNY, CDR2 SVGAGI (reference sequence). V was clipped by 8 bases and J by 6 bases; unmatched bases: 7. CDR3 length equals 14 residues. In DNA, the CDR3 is TGTGCCAGCCAAGGGACAGGGGAGACAAACACCATATATTTT. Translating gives CASQGTGETNTIYF.

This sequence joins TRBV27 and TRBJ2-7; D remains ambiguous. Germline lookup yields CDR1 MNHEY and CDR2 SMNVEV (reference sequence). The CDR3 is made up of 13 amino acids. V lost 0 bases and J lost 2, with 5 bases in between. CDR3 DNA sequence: TGTGCCAGCAGTTTATCGAGGACCTACGAGCAGTACTTC. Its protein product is CASSLSRTYEQYF.

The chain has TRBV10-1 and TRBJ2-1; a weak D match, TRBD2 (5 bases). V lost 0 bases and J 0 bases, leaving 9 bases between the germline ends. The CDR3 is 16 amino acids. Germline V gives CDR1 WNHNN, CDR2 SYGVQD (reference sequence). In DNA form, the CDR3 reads TGCGCCAGCAGTGAGTCTGGAGACTACTCCTACAATGAGCAGTTCTTC. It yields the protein CASSESGDYSYNEQFF.

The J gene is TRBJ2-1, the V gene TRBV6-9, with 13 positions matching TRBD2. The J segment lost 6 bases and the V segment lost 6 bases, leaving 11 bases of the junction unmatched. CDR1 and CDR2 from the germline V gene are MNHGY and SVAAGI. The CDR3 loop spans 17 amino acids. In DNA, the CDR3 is TGTGCCAGCAGGTTGGGGGAAACTAGCGGGAGGGCCAATGAGCAGTTCTTC. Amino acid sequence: CASRLGETSGRANEQFF.

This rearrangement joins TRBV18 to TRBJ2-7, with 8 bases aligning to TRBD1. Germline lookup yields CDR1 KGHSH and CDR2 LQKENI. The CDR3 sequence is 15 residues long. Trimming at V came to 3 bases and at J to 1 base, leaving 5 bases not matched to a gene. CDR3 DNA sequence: TGTGCCAGCTCACCTGACAGGGGTAGGTCCTACGAGCAGTACTTC. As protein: CASSPDRGRSYEQYF. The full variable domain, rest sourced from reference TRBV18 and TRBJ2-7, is NAGVMQNPRHLVRRRGQEARLRCSPMKGHSHVYWYRQLPEEGLKFMVYLQKENIIDESGMPKERFSAEFPKEGPSILRIQQVVRGDSAAYFCASSPDRGRSYEQYFGPGTRLTVT.

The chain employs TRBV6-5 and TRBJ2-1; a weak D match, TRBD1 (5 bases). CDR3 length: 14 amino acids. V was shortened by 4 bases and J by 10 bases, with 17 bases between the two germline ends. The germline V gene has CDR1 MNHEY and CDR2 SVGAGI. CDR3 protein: CASSLISREKEQFF. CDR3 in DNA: TGTGCCAGCAGTTTGATTTCCAGGGAAAAGGAGCAGTTCTTC.

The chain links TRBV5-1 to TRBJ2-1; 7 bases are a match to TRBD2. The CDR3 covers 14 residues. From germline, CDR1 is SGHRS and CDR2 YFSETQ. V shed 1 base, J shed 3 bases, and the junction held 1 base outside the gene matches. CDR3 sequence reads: CASSLLADYNEQFF. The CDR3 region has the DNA TGCGCCAGCAGCTTGCTAGCGGACTACAATGAGCAGTTCTTC.

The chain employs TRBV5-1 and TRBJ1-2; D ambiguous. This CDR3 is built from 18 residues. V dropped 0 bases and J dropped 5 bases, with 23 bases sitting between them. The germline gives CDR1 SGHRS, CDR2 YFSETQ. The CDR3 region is CASSLAPPGMGRGYGYTF. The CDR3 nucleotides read TGCGCCAGCAGCTTGGCCCCACCCGGGATGGGCCGAGGATATGGCTACACCTTC.

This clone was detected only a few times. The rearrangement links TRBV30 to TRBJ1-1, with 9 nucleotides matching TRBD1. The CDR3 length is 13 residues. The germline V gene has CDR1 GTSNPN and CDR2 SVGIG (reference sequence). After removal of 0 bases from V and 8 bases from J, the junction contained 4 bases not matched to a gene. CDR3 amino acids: CAWSVGTGMEAFF. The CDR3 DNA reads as TGTGCCTGGAGTGTAGGGACAGGGATGGAAGCTTTCTTT.

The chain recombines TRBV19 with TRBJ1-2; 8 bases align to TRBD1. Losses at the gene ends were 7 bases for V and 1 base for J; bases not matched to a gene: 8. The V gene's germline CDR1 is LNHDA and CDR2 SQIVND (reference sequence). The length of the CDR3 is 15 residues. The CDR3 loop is CASTPGQGNNYGYTF. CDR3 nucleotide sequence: TGTGCCAGTACCCCTGGACAGGGTAATAACTATGGCTACACCTTC. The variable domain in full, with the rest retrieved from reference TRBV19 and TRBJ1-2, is DGGITQSPKYLFRKEGQNVTLSCEQNLNHDAMYWYRQDPGQGLRLIYYSQIVNDFQKGDIAEGYSVSREKKESFPLTVTSAQKNPTAFYLCASTPGQGNNYGYTFGSGTRLTVV.

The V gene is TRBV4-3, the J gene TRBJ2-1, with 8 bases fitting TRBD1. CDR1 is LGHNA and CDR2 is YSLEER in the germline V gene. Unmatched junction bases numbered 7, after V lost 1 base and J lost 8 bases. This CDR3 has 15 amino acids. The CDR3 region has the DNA TGCGCCAGCAGCCAAGTTGGGGTGACAGGGGATGAGCAGTTCTTC. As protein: CASSQVGVTGDEQFF.